The rows below give T cell receptor beta chains drawn from one sample of a study of brain T cells in children with intractable seizures. Clones were sequenced by immunoSEQ multiplex PCR, and TCRdb holds only the in-frame ones, with some missing. The data show 300,000 to 400,000 clones, 93% seen once. The sample was peripheral blood, taken roughly 5 months after surgery. These receptors were obtained from a boy younger than two with tuberous sclerosis and intractable seizures. The CDR3 runs from the conserved cysteine through the conserved F or W. The order of the fields is J gene, D gene, V gene, CDR3 protein. The D gene is left open where the match is weak.

TRBJ1-1 TRBD1 TRBV14 CASSLTGVTEAFF
TRBJ2-7 . TRBV6-5 CASSKGPVFSYEQYF
TRBJ1-1 . TRBV29-1 CSVEKEGTEAFF
TRBJ1-4 . TRBV5-1 CASSRMDRSTNEKLFF
TRBJ1-1 . TRBV11-2 CASSSGLYWRTEAFF
TRBJ1-1 . TRBV4-1 CASSQRVLRGIEAFF
TRBJ2-1 TRBD2 TRBV24-1 CATSDGTSGGATDEQFF
TRBJ2-7 TRBD2 TRBV24-1 CATSDLRGGEQYF
TRBJ2-5 . TRBV6-5 CASSFTGDETQYF
TRBJ2-6 . TRBV5-1 CASSLVQYSGANVLTF
TRBJ2-2 . TRBV7-6 CASSWTLFANTGELFF
TRBJ1-1 . TRBV6-1 CASSEGGWVTEAFF
TRBJ2-3 TRBD2 TRBV4-1 CASSQELAGAGGTQYF
TRBJ2-3 . TRBV4-1 CASSPEARTPPDTQYF
TRBJ2-7 TRBD2 TRBV4-1 CASSHRLAGVGEQYF
TRBJ1-3 . TRBV10-3 CAISATSSGNTIYF
TRBJ2-7 . TRBV25-1 CASSEYTPGGEQYF
TRBJ2-6 . TRBV27 CASSFSQGTFRGANVLTF
TRBJ2-3 TRBD2 TRBV20-1 CSASGASGRGGLGTDTQYF
TRBJ2-3 . TRBV19 CASSIRAASTDTQYF
TRBJ2-5 . TRBV6-1 CASSENRYF
TRBJ1-4 . TRBV10-2 CASSDFAATNEKLFF
TRBJ2-5 . TRBV19 CASSPGRRETQYF
TRBJ1-1 . TRBV30 CAWSQGFNTEAFF
TRBJ2-7 TRBD1 TRBV15 CATSEDRVRSQYF
TRBJ1-1 . TRBV6-5 CASRSDGRAFF
TRBJ2-7 TRBD2 TRBV2 CASSGWTSGVYEQYF
TRBJ1-5 TRBD1 TRBV6-1 CASSECTGGNQPQHF
TRBJ2-1 TRBD2 TRBV29-1 CSVESGLAGGPYNEQFF
TRBJ2-2 . TRBV5-1 CASSPQGTANTGELFF
TRBJ2-1 . TRBV24-1 CATEVAEGIYNEQFF
TRBJ2-1 . TRBV19 CASSVTRTYNEQFF
TRBJ2-3 TRBD2 TRBV11-2 CASSLGLAASTDTQYF
TRBJ1-2 . TRBV21-1 CASSIGQILFYGYTF
TRBJ2-4 . TRBV24-1 CATSDLVIGTWDIQYF
TRBJ1-4 . TRBV7-9 CASSLEGRPATNEKLFF
TRBJ1-5 TRBD1 TRBV7-2 CASSARQGNQPQHF
TRBJ1-3 . TRBV3-1/TRBV3-2 CASSQDTGFRGGNTIYF
TRBJ1-2 TRBD1 TRBV5-6 CASSLGRTGVYGYTF
TRBJ2-3 TRBD1 TRBV4-1 CASSQVWTGISTDTQYF
TRBJ2-5 . TRBV7-2 CASSYPARLETQYF
TRBJ1-2 . TRBV4-1 CASSPDGRYGYTF
TRBJ2-4 . TRBV28 CASSAPSSAKNIQYF
TRBJ2-7 . TRBV28 CASTDSSYEQYF
TRBJ2-1 . TRBV24-1 CATSDFPAANEQFF
TRBJ2-3 TRBD2 TRBV5-4 CASSLIGGGSTDTQYF
TRBJ1-1 . TRBV30 CAWSPKVGQGRTEAFF